This T cell receptor beta chain comes out of a study of response to subunit inactivated influenza vaccine. Points from the study as a whole: The authors offered the suggestion that each seasonal influenza vaccination recruits few new T cells.

The table lists this clonotype with a few counts. Its matching antigen is unknown. The CDR3 extends over 16 amino acids. The V segment lost 5 bases and the J segment 4 bases; nucleotides outside the gene matches: 6. Via MiXCR, TCRdb re-called the RT-PCR reads, giving one row per CDR3 protein. The sample lists roughly 500,000 distinct CDR3 sequences, roughly 23% occurring once. This same sample was also taken into another study, of T cells expressing NK-cell markers. That paper states: TCR beta cDNA was made by 5'RACE template switching with UMIs. In sorted CD3+CD56+NKG2C+, CD3+CD56+NKG2C- and CD3+CD56-NKG2C+ T cells, TCR beta repertoires were obtained. Within the sequenced cohort of eight donors, seven exhibited HCMV seropositivity and one was seronegative. The study left the HCMV specificity of expanded NKG2C+ T cell clones unresolved.

The material was CD4+ T cells sorted from PBMCs, obtained roughly 13 days after vaccination. This chain links TRBV12-3 or TRBV12-4 with TRBJ2-1; 12 bases match TRBD1. This TCR came from a man over 45 who received an inactivated influenza vaccine. The CDR3 here is CASSHGDRGPYNEQFF. In DNA, the CDR3 is TGTGCCAGCAGTCACGGGGACAGGGGGCCATACAATGAGCAGTTCTTC.